This TCR beta chain was identified during a study of CD8+ T cells in alopecia areata. Individuals with alopecia areata gave both lesional scalp punch biopsies and peripheral blood for collection. Sorting of CD4+ and CD8+ T cells was performed on PBMCs. The CDR3 consists of 13 residues. V shed 6 bases and J shed 0 bases, with 12 bases lying between them. CDR1 is SQVTM and CDR2 is ANQGSEA in the germline V gene. Extracted RNA was reverse transcribed into cDNA, the sequencing template. TCRdb keeps only in-frame clones here, not all; method: immunoSEQ multiplex PCR. The sample contains 55,000 to 75,000 clones, roughly 44% of which appear only once. Whole-study results and caveats: Possibly because of HLA-related factors, TCR sharing was less clear across patients than in mice. Alphabeta T cells residing in normal skin are also sequenced in scalp samples.

In the case of this clone: Its antigen is currently unknown.

The rearrangement uses TRBV29-1 and TRBJ2-7; a weak D match, TRBD1 (5 bases). The receptor's source is a human donor with alopecia areata. The sequencing here drew on CD8+ T cells sorted from blood, taken at week 0. The CDR3 spells CSVDTGASYEQYF. The CDR3 bases are TGCAGCGTAGATACAGGTGCCTCCTACGAGCAGTACTTC.